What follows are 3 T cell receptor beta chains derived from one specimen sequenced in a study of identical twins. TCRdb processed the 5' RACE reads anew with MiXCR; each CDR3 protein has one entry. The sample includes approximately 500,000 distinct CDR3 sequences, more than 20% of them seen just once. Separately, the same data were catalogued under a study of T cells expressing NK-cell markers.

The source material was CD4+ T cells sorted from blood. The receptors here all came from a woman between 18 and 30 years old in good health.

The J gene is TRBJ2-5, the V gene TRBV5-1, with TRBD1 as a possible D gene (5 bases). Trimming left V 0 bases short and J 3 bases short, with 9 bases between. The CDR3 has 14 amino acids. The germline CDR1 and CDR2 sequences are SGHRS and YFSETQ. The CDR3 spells CASSLERGEETQYF. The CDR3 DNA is TGCGCCAGCAGCTTGGAAAGGGGTGAAGAGACCCAGTACTTC.

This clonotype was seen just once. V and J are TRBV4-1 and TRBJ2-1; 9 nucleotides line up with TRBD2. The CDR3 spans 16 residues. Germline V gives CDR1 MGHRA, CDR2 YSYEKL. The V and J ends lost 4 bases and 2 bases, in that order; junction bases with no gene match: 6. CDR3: CASSLQLAGPYNEQFF. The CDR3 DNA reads TGCGCCAGCAGCCTCCAACTAGCGGGCCCCTACAATGAGCAGTTCTTC.

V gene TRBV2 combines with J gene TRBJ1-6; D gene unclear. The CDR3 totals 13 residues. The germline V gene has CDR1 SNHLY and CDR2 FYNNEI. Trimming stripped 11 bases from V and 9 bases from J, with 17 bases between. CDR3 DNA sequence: TGTGCCGTAAGAGCGGGGATGTCTTCACCCCTCCACTTT. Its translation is CAVRAGMSSPLHF.